This T cell receptor beta chain derives from a study of T cell responses to AZD1222 COVID-19 vaccine. Study as a whole: The study pooled second doses at about 4 or about 12 weeks.

Clones were sequenced by immunoSEQ multiplex PCR, and TCRdb holds only the in-frame ones, with some missing. The sample includes roughly 120,000 clones, roughly 90% of them seen just once. The study's findings and limits: Clonal diversity was possibly underestimated, and white British individuals and females predominated among donors. Spike was spanned by vaccine-associated CD4 TCRs, with dominance at 160-218 and 743-854. Samples come after the peak T cell response, not at day 14.

On this clone itself: Antigen: not known.

Sample: peripheral blood, taken on day 0 of AZD1222 vaccination. This receptor was taken from an adult in good health.

The CDR3 DNA sequence: TGTGCCTGGAGGTCGCCGGGCAGATCCTACGAGCAGTACTTC. This encodes CAWRSPGRSYEQYF. The chain recombines TRBV30 with TRBJ2-7; D remains unclear. The V end lost 3 bases, the J end lost 1 base, and 13 bases lay between the germline ends. CDR3 length equals 14 residues. Looked up from germline, CDR1 is GTSNPN and CDR2 is SVGIG (reference sequence).